This is a list of T cell receptor beta chains from one sample in a study of T-cell reconstitution after alpha-beta-depleted transplantation in children. TCRdb re-derived calls from the PCR reads in MiXCR, one entry per CDR3 protein. The sample has around 490,000 distinct CDR3 sequences; roughly an eighth are singletons. The source material was PBMCs, mostly from graft donor cells, sampled 180 days after TCRalphabeta/CD19-depleted stem cell transplant. The receptors were sampled from a female patient aged 2 to 10 who had a stem cell transplant for aplastic anemia, so the T cells may come from the graft donor. Both conserved end residues are part of each CDR3. D genes are given only for firm matches. Clone size is not always given. Where it is, it says once, few, many or a class for expanded clones.

TRBV4-3	TRBD2	NA	TRBJ2-1	CASSQQREGYYEQFF	TGCGCCAGCAGCCAACAGCGGGAGGGTTACTATGAGCAGTTCTTC
TRBV27	TRBD1	many	TRBJ1-2	CASTLGQGDYGYTF	TGTGCCAGCACCCTGGGACAGGGGGACTATGGCTACACCTTC
TRBV11-2	TRBD2	few	TRBJ2-2	CASSRSGSYTGELFF	TGTGCCAGCAGCCGTAGCGGGAGTTACACCGGGGAGCTGTTTTTT
TRBV12-3/TRBV12-4	TRBD1	many	TRBJ1-1	CASKPTGQLNTEAFF	TGTGCCAGCAAACCGACAGGGCAGTTGAACACTGAAGCTTTCTTT
TRBV7-6	TRBD1	NA	TRBJ2-7	CASSLNRDRVPGRLYEQYF	TGTGCCAGCAGCTTAAACCGGGACAGGGTCCCCGGGCGGCTCTACGAGCAGTACTTC
TRBV4-3	TRBD2	NA	TRBJ2-3	CASSQVLSGLAETDTQYF	TGCGCCAGCAGCCAAGTTCTTTCCGGACTAGCGGAGACAGATACGCAGTATTTT
TRBV12-3/TRBV12-4	NA	many	TRBJ2-3	CASSRAGPLSTDTQYF	TGTGCCAGCAGCCGCGCGGGACCCCTATCCACAGATACGCAGTATTTT
TRBV11-2	TRBD1	NA	TRBJ2-2	CASRTPGQANTGELFF	TGTGCCAGCAGGACTCCGGGACAGGCGAACACCGGGGAGCTGTTTTTT
TRBV5-7	TRBD2	many	TRBJ2-3	CASSLIDSGGARWMIDTQYF	TGTGCCAGCAGCTTGATCGATAGCGGGGGGGCCCGTTGGATGATAGATACGCAGTATTTT
TRBV30	NA	NA	TRBJ1-4	CAWSVAGGKLFF	TGTGCCTGGAGTGTGGCTGGCGGAAAACTGTTTTTT
TRBV5-1	TRBD2	few	TRBJ2-1	CASTLAGGQVNEQFF	TGCGCCAGCACCTTAGCGGGAGGGCAGGTCAATGAGCAGTTCTTC
TRBV6-5	TRBD1	NA	TRBJ2-1	CASSLLRDREQFF	TGTGCCAGCAGTTTGCTCCGGGACAGAGAGCAGTTCTTC
TRBV10-3	TRBD2	NA	TRBJ2-5	CTISFGHPGTSAKETQYF	TGTACCATCAGTTTTGGCCATCCGGGCACTAGCGCTAAAGAGACCCAGTACTTC
TRBV12-3/TRBV12-4	NA	NA	TRBJ2-1	CASSSRLYEQFF	TGTGCCAGCAGTTCACGACTCTATGAGCAGTTCTTC
TRBV14	TRBD1	NA	TRBJ1-5	CASSLDLGQGNDQPQHF	TGTGCCAGCAGCCTAGACCTTGGACAGGGGAATGATCAGCCCCAGCATTTT
TRBV11-2	NA	few	TRBJ1-5	CASSLRPGRGNQPQHF	TGTGCCAGCAGCTTACGCCCGGGTCGGGGCAATCAGCCCCAGCATTTT
TRBV20-1	NA	few	TRBJ2-1	CSATGHHNRAYNEQFF	TGCAGTGCTACCGGACACCACAACAGAGCCTACAATGAGCAGTTCTTC
TRBV5-1	NA	NA	TRBJ2-7	CASSFLTARYEQYF	TGCGCCAGCAGCTTCCTGACAGCTCGTTACGAGCAGTACTTC
TRBV29-1	TRBD1	few	TRBJ2-7	CSAVAGQGHEQYF	TGCAGCGCGGTTGCGGGACAGGGGCACGAGCAGTACTTC
TRBV20-1	NA	NA	TRBJ2-1	CSARVPLSGVLSSYNEQFF	TGCAGTGCTAGAGTACCCCTTTCGGGAGTATTGAGCTCCTACAATGAGCAGTTCTTC
TRBV20-1	NA	NA	TRBJ1-4	CSARDRGRSANEKLFF	TGCAGTGCTAGAGATAGGGGGAGATCAGCTAATGAAAAACTGTTTTTT
TRBV15	TRBD1	NA	TRBJ1-3	CATSRNLGTEGNTIYF	TGTGCCACCAGCAGAAACCTTGGGACAGAAGGAAACACCATATATTTT
TRBV29-1	NA	few	TRBJ1-1	CSVEPNRNTGAFF	TGCAGCGTCGAACCGAATAGAAACACCGGAGCTTTCTTT
TRBV12-3/TRBV12-4	TRBD2	few	TRBJ2-1	CASSLAHGGLINEQFF	TGTGCCAGCAGTTTAGCGCACGGGGGGTTGATCAATGAGCAGTTCTTC
TRBV7-3	NA	few	TRBJ2-3	CASSSSSRDTQYF	TGTGCCAGCAGCTCCTCCAGCAGAGATACGCAGTATTTT
TRBV29-1	TRBD2	many	TRBJ2-1	CSDSGRVLNEQFF	TGCAGCGATAGCGGGAGGGTTCTCAATGAGCAGTTCTTC
TRBV28	TRBD1	few	TRBJ1-3	CASRTGRNTIYF	TGTGCCAGCAGGACAGGGAGAAACACCATATATTTT
TRBV6-2/TRBV6-3	NA	few	TRBJ2-3	CASSYSKGPSTDTQYF	TGTGCCAGCAGTTACTCGAAGGGACCGAGCACAGATACGCAATATTTT